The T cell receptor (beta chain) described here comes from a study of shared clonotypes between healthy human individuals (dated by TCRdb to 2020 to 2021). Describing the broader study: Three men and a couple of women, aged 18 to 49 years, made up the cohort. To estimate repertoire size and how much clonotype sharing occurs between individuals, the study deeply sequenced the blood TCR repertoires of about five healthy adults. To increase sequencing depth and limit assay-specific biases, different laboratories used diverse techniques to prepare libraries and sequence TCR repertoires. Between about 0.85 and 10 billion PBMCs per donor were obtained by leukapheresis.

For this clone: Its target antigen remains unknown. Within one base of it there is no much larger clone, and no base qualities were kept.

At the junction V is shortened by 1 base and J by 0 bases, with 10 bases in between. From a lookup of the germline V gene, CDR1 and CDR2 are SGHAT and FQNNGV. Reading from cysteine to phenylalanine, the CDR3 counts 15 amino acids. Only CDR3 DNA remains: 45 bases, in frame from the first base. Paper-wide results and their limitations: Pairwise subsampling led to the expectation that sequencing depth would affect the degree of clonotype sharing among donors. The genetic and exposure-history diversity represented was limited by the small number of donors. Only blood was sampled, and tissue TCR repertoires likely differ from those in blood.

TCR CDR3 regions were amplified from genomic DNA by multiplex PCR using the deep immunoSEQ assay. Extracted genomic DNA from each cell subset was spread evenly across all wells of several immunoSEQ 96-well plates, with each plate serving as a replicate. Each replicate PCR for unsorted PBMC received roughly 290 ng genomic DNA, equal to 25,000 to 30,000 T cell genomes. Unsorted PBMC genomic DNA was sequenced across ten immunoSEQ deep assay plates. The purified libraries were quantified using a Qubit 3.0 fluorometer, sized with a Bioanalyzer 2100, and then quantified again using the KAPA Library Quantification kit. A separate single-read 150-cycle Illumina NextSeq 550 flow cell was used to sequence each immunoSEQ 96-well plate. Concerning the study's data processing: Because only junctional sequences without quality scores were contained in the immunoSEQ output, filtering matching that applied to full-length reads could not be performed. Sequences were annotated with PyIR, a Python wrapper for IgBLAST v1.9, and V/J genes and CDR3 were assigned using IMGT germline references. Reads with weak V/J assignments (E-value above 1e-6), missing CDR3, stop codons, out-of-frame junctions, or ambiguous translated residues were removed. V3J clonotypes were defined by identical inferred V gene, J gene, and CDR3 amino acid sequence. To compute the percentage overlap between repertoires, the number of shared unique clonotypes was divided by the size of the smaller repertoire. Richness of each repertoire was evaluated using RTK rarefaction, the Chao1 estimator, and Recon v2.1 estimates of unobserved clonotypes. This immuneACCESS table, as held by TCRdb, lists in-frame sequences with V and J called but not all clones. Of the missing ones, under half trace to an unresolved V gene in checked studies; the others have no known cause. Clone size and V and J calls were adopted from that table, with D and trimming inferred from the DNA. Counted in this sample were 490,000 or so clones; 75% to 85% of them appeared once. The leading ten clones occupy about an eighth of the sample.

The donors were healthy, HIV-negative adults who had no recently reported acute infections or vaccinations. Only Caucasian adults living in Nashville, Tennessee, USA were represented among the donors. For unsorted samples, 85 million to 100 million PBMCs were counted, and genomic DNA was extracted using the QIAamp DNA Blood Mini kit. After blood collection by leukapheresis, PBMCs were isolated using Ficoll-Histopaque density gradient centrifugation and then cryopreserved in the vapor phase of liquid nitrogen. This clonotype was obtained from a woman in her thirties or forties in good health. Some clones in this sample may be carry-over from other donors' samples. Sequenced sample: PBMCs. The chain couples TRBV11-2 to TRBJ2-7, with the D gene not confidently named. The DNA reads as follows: TGTGCCAGCAGCTTAGGGCGAGCGAGCTCCTACGAGCAGTACTTC. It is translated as CASSLGRASSYEQYF.